The rows below give T cell receptor beta chains drawn from one sample of a study of blood T cell repertoires in COVID-19. Only in-frame clones appear in the TCRdb table, and some are missing; sequencing was by immunoSEQ multiplex PCR. The sample yields more than 20,000 clones, 80% to 90% seen once. The sequenced sample consisted of peripheral blood. The receptors derive from a human donor with active COVID-19. The donor label of this sample is uncertain. CDR3s include the opening cysteine and the closing phenylalanine or tryptophan. The order of the fields is J gene, V gene, CDR3 protein.

J gene: TRBJ2-5
V gene: TRBV28
CDR3 protein: CASSLRGDRVETQYF

J gene: TRBJ2-3
V gene: TRBV7-9
CDR3 protein: CASTVSQAPTDTQYF

J gene: TRBJ2-3
V gene: TRBV24-1
CDR3 protein: CATSRSWPGGGTDTQYF

J gene: TRBJ2-2
V gene: TRBV7-2
CDR3 protein: CASSLYKNTGELFF

J gene: TRBJ2-7
V gene: TRBV2
CDR3 protein: CASADRVIDEQYF

J gene: TRBJ2-2
V gene: TRBV5-1
CDR3 protein: CASSRVGQQNTGELFF

J gene: TRBJ2-3
V gene: TRBV11-1
CDR3 protein: CASSLWRGTNGDTQYF

J gene: TRBJ2-7
V gene: TRBV11-2
CDR3 protein: CASTRAASGFYEQYF

J gene: TRBJ1-4
V gene: TRBV15
CDR3 protein: CATSRGQGARSTTNEKLFF

J gene: TRBJ2-7
V gene: TRBV19
CDR3 protein: CASSILAASIYEQYF

J gene: TRBJ2-3
V gene: TRBV9
CDR3 protein: CASSVSQRGESDTQYF

J gene: TRBJ1-1
V gene: TRBV4-2
CDR3 protein: CASSHPLGQGNTEAFF

J gene: TRBJ2-1
V gene: TRBV11-3
CDR3 protein: CASSLTSGLGNNEQFF

J gene: TRBJ1-6
V gene: TRBV4-2
CDR3 protein: CASSQDVPGRNSPLHF

J gene: TRBJ1-1
V gene: TRBV13
CDR3 protein: CASGAGTGGTEAFF

J gene: TRBJ2-7
V gene: TRBV28
CDR3 protein: CATIFSWTGSEDEQYF

J gene: TRBJ2-1
V gene: TRBV2
CDR3 protein: CASSARRGGHNEQFF

J gene: TRBJ2-6
V gene: TRBV3-1/TRBV3-2
CDR3 protein: CASSQVSRAGANVLTF

J gene: TRBJ2-6
V gene: TRBV7-6
CDR3 protein: CASSLETDSSSGANVLTF

J gene: TRBJ1-2
V gene: TRBV5-1
CDR3 protein: CASSLAGEGYTF

J gene: TRBJ2-7
V gene: TRBV6-1
CDR3 protein: CASSGVRDFRDYRYEQYF

J gene: TRBJ1-4
V gene: TRBV5-6
CDR3 protein: CASSLTGQGNEKLFF

J gene: TRBJ2-3
V gene: TRBV29-1
CDR3 protein: CSVVRGSDTQYF

J gene: TRBJ2-7
V gene: TRBV5-6
CDR3 protein: CASSLVPASGNNEQYF

J gene: TRBJ1-2
V gene: TRBV6-2/TRBV6-3
CDR3 protein: CASSKSLPNYGYTF

J gene: TRBJ1-5
V gene: TRBV24-1
CDR3 protein: CATSDFDRGNQPQHF

J gene: TRBJ2-1
V gene: TRBV6-2/TRBV6-3
CDR3 protein: CASSYSILAGEQFF

J gene: TRBJ2-2
V gene: TRBV11-3
CDR3 protein: CASSLRAGGTGELFF

J gene: TRBJ1-1
V gene: TRBV7-9
CDR3 protein: CASSAQGSEAFF

J gene: TRBJ2-2
V gene: TRBV11-3
CDR3 protein: CASTLRSQTGELFF

J gene: TRBJ2-5
V gene: TRBV19
CDR3 protein: CASSIVSGLQETQYF

J gene: TRBJ2-1
V gene: TRBV7-2
CDR3 protein: CASSGGLATHRYNEQFF

J gene: TRBJ1-1
V gene: TRBV18
CDR3 protein: CASSSTGNTEAFF

J gene: TRBJ1-6
V gene: TRBV27
CDR3 protein: CASSLEGANNSPLHF

J gene: TRBJ2-2
V gene: TRBV18
CDR3 protein: CASSPRDLMGVGTGELFF

J gene: TRBJ1-2
V gene: TRBV5-1
CDR3 protein: CASSPGTVKNYGYTF

J gene: TRBJ2-1
V gene: TRBV13
CDR3 protein: CASSLIRGVDEQFF

J gene: TRBJ1-4
V gene: TRBV29-1
CDR3 protein: CSVDSDSGEKLFF

J gene: TRBJ1-3
V gene: TRBV18
CDR3 protein: CASSPAGAGNTIYF

J gene: TRBJ2-2
V gene: TRBV2
CDR3 protein: CASGGQRNTGELFF

J gene: TRBJ1-2
V gene: TRBV2
CDR3 protein: CARSYDRTNGYTF

J gene: TRBJ1-5
V gene: TRBV7-2
CDR3 protein: CASSLFTGAGQPQHF

J gene: TRBJ1-3
V gene: TRBV13
CDR3 protein: CASSLGHAGGAGNTIYF

J gene: TRBJ2-2
V gene: TRBV14
CDR3 protein: CASSQVRANTGELFF

J gene: TRBJ2-3
V gene: TRBV14
CDR3 protein: CASSPGFISTDTQYF

J gene: TRBJ1-5
V gene: TRBV11-1
CDR3 protein: CASSQDGNSNQPQHF

J gene: TRBJ2-7
V gene: TRBV7-7
CDR3 protein: CASSLGSGGSYEQYF

J gene: TRBJ1-4
V gene: TRBV6-2/TRBV6-3
CDR3 protein: CASSYPLGQLATNEKLFF

J gene: TRBJ1-1
V gene: TRBV6-6
CDR3 protein: CASTPSGAEAFF

J gene: TRBJ2-1
V gene: TRBV28
CDR3 protein: CASSLNEQFF

J gene: TRBJ1-4
V gene: TRBV4-2
CDR3 protein: CASSRVGQINEKLFF

J gene: TRBJ1-5
V gene: TRBV4-2
CDR3 protein: CASSQSIVNVGQPQHF

J gene: TRBJ2-7
V gene: TRBV30
CDR3 protein: CAWSVQTAYEQYF

J gene: TRBJ1-2
V gene: TRBV3-1/TRBV3-2
CDR3 protein: CASSHPVEGNYGYTF

J gene: TRBJ2-7
V gene: TRBV3-1/TRBV3-2
CDR3 protein: CASSQAIGTAYEQYF